This TCR beta chain emerged from a study of OX40 agonist ivuxolimab in advanced cancers. TCRdb keeps only in-frame clones here, not all; method: immunoSEQ multiplex PCR. The sample has about 110,000 clones; approximately 90% are singletons. The TCR was taken from an adult with an advanced solid tumor such as melanoma, head and neck, liver or kidney cancer. The specimen was CD4+ or CD8+ T cells sorted from blood, collected in a trial of the OX40 agonist ivuxolimab.

CDR3: CASSPRTSGRITGELFF. DNA for the CDR3: TGCGCCAGCAGCCCGCGGACTAGCGGGAGAATAACCGGGGAGCTGTTTTTT. The V call is TRBV5-1, the J call TRBJ2-2, with 13 bases lining up with TRBD2. Germline V gene data show CDR1 as SGHRS and CDR2 as YFSETQ. Trimming at V came to 4 bases and at J to 5 bases, leaving 8 bases not matched to a gene. CDR3 size: 17 residues.